This is a list of T cell receptor delta chains from one sample in a study of γδ T cells in repeated Plasmodium falciparum infection. TCRdb reprocessed the multiplex PCR reads through CATT. The table has about 51,000 delta-chain clones, 1.9% seen once. Input material: gamma-delta T cells from blood. All receptors derive from a pool of human donors (malaria-infected and uninfected, not separated). Both conserved end residues are part of each CDR3. D genes are given only for firm matches. The listing skips clone size in some rows; elsewhere it reads once, few, many or a size class.

j_gene | len | abundance | d_gene | v_gene | CDR3nt | CDR3aa
TRDJ1 | 21 | many | TRDD3 | TRAV29/DV5 | TGTGCGGCCCATTCCCTTTCCTACCCGTACTGGGGGATACCTTACACCGATAAACTCATCTTT | CAAHSLSYPYWGIPYTDKLIF
TRDJ4 | 19 | many | . | TRDV1 | TGTGCTCTTGGGGAATCCCACTACGACGTGTGGACTGGAGACAGACCCCTGATCTTT | CALGESHYDVWTGDRPLIF
TRDJ1 | 19 | many | TRDD3 | TRDV2 | TGTGCCTGTGACACCGTCCCAATGGGGACTGGGGCCGACCCCGATAAACTCATCTTT | CACDTVPMGTGADPDKLIF
TRDJ1 | 19 | many | TRDD3 | TRDV1 | TGTGCTCTTGGGGCCTTCCCATTACTGGGGGATAGGATCACCAAGAAACTCATCTTT | CALGAFPLLGDRITKKLIF
TRDJ1 | 24 | many | . | TRDV1 | TGTGCTCTTGGGGAACTTCCCACCCTCCCCTCATACCGACGAATACGACTTCATGGGGATAAACTCATCTTT | CALGELPTLPSYRRIRLHGDKLIF
TRDJ1 | 22 | many | TRDD3 | TRDV1 | TGTGCTCTTGGGGTGACGCGCCTTCCTAGGTTCCTGGGGGATACTAACGCCGATAAACTCATCTTT | CALGVTRLPRFLGDTNADKLIF
TRDJ1 | 19 | many | . | TRDV2 | TGTGCCTGTGATCTCCTCACTGGTCCCTCTACCATTCCTACCGATAAACTCATCTTT | CACDLLTGPSTIPTDKLIF
TRDJ1 | 19 | many | TRDD3 | TRDV2 | TGTGCCTGTGACACCGTCGGCGGGGGATACGAGTCCTACACCGATAAACTCATCTTT | CACDTVGGGYESYTDKLIF
TRDJ3 | 24 | medium-sized | TRDD3 | TRDV1 | TGTGCTCTTGGGGAACCGGTCCTTCAAACTGGGGGCCAGATCAACTCCTGGGACACCCGACAGATGTTTTTC | CALGEPVLQTGGQINSWDTRQMFF
TRDJ1 | 23 | many | TRDD3 | TRDV1 | TGTGCTCTTGGGGAACTCGTTATATTCTCAAATCAAGGGGGATACCTTTGGACCGATAAACTCATCTTT | CALGELVIFSNQGGYLWTDKLIF
TRDJ1 | 20 | many | TRDD3 | TRDV1 | TGTGCTCTTGGGGAACCCGAATACTACGCCTGGGGGGGATACACCGATAAACTCATCTTT | CALGEPEYYAWGGYTDKLIF
TRDJ2 | 21 | . | TRDD3 | TRDV1 | TGTGCTCTTGGGTCCTGCCTGCCGTACTGGGGGATACCGGTTTTGACAGCACAACTCTTCTTT | CALGSCLPYWGIPVLTAQLFF
TRDJ1 | 18 | many | TRDD3 | TRDV2 | TGTGCCTGTGACACGGGTGACTGGGGGATATGGGACACCGATAAACTCATCTTT | CACDTGDWGIWDTDKLIF
TRDJ1 | 17 | many | TRDD3 | TRDV1 | TGTGCTCTTGGGAAACCCAGTACTGGGGGTCTTCGTGATAAACTCATCTTT | CALGKPSTGGLRDKLIF
TRDJ1 | 25 | many | TRDD3 | TRDV1 | TGTGCTCTTGGGACACTCCTACGCCCCACTTTACTGGGGGATATGAGGTTTGGTTACACCGATAAACTCATCTTT | CALGTLLRPTLLGDMRFGYTDKLIF
TRDJ1 | 34 | many | . | TRDV1 | TGTGCTCTTGGGGAAGTTCACCCATCCTATACGTCAACGGGGACTTTGAGATCCCCCGACACCCTTGCGTACTGGAAACCTTACACCGATAAACTCATCTTT | CALGEVHPSYTSTGTLRSPDTLAYWKPYTDKLIF
TRDJ1 | 23 | many | TRDD2 | TRDV1 | TGTGCTCTTGGGGAACTTAATAGGGCCTTCCTAAAACGCGGGGGAGCCCCCTCCGATAAACTCATCTTT | CALGELNRAFLKRGGAPSDKLIF
TRDJ1 | 22 | medium-sized | . | TRDV1 | TGTGCTCTTGGGGACGCCCCTTCTTCCTTAATCCACCTGATCCAGTACACCGATAAACTCATCTTT | CALGDAPSSLIHLIQYTDKLIF
TRDJ1 | 18 | many | TRDD3 | TRAV29/DV5 | TGTGCAGCAAGCGCGCCGTTAGGCTGGGGGATCTACACCGATAAACTCATCTTT | CAASAPLGWGIYTDKLIF
TRDJ3 | 20 | many | . | TRDV1 | TGTGCTCTTGGGGAAATCACCCCATACCCTCGCAAGTGGGACACCCGACAGATGTTTTTC | CALGEITPYPRKWDTRQMFF
TRDJ1 | 14 | large | TRDD3 | TRDV2 | TGTGCCTGTGACCAACTGGGGGATACCGATAAACTCATCTTT | CACDQLGDTDKLIF
TRDJ1 | 19 | many | TRDD2 | TRDV1 | TGTGCTCTTGGGGAACCTTTCCTACGCAGGGCCCCCTACACCGATAAACTCATCTTT | CALGEPFLRRAPYTDKLIF
TRDJ1 | 20 | many | . | TRDV1 | TGTGCTCTTGGGGACGCCAATCCTTCCGAGGAGCTTAAGTACACCGATAAACTCATCTTT | CALGDANPSEELKYTDKLIF
TRDJ1 | 17 | many | TRDD3 | TRDV2 | TGTGCCTGTGACAACCTGGGGGATACGCGCGGGACCGATAAACTCATCTTT | CACDNLGDTRGTDKLIF
TRDJ1 | 21 | medium-sized | TRDD2 | TRDV3 | TGTGCCTCCGGGGGCCCCTTCCTACAATGGGGGCCTCTACAGGGGACCGATAAACTCATCTTT | CASGGPFLQWGPLQGTDKLIF
TRDJ1 | 16 | many | TRDD3 | TRDV1 | TGTGCTCTTGGCGGGTGGCTGGGGGGGTACACCGATAAACTCATCTTT | CALGGWLGGYTDKLIF
TRDJ1 | 24 | many | TRDD3 | TRDV1 | TGTGCTCTTGGGGAATGTCTCGAAAACCCAAACTGGGGGATAGCGTGGTATCGCAGCGATAAACTCATCTTT | CALGECLENPNWGIAWYRSDKLIF
TRDJ1 | 17 | many | TRDD3 | TRDV1 | TGTGCTCTTGGGGAAACCCCTCGACTGGGGGACTACTATAAACTCATCTTT | CALGETPRLGDYYKLIF
TRDJ1 | 17 | many | . | TRDV1 | TGTGCTCTTGGGGATCTTCCTACCGGGGATACGGGGGATAAACTCATCTTT | CALGDLPTGDTGDKLIF
TRDJ1 | 17 | many | . | TRDV1 | TGTGCTCTTGGGGGAGGGGACCTTCGATGGGGTTTCGATAAACTCATCTTT | CALGGGDLRWGFDKLIF
TRDJ1 | 16 | many | . | TRDV1 | TGTGCTCTTGGGGAACTACCACTCACTTTGTCCGATAAACTCATCTTT | CALGELPLTLSDKLIF
TRDJ1 | 21 | many | TRDD3 | TRDV1 | TGTGCTCTTGGGGAAATCCCGCTTCCTATCTGGGGGATCGGCAAGTACGATAAACTCATCTTT | CALGEIPLPIWGIGKYDKLIF
TRDJ1 | 18 | medium-sized | TRDD3 | TRDV1 | TGTGCTCTTGGGGAACGTTGGGACTGGGGGCCCGATTCAGATAAACTCATCTTT | CALGERWDWGPDSDKLIF
TRDJ1 | 15 | many | TRDD3 | TRDV2 | TGTGCCTGTGATCTCTGGGGGAAAGACACCGATAAACTCATCTTT | CACDLWGKDTDKLIF
TRDJ1 | 18 | medium-sized | . | TRDV3 | TGCGCCTTTAGTGAGCCTACGGCATACTGCTCCCTCACCGATAAACTCATCTTT | CAFSEPTAYCSLTDKLIF
TRDJ1 | 22 | medium-sized | TRDD3 | TRDV2 | TGTGCCTGTGACACCGTCGTATACACTGGGGGATCCCCCGAAAAGTACACCGATAAACTCATCTTT | CACDTVVYTGGSPEKYTDKLIF
TRDJ1 | 22 | few | . | TRDV1 | TGTGCTCTTGGGGATCCTCTCCGCTTCCTAACATCTATGAATGAGGGGATACATAAACTCATCTTT | CALGDPLRFLTSMNEGIHKLIF
TRDJ1 | 28 | few | TRDD3 | TRDV1 | TGTGCTCTTGGGGAGCTCACTTTTTACCGTACCCAACTACTCCAGAGACTGGGGGGCACTTTGTACACCGATAAACTCATCTTT | CALGELTFYRTQLLQRLGGTLYTDKLIF
TRDJ1 | 18 | medium-sized | TRDD3 | TRDV1 | TGTGCTCTTGGGAACCCCTACTGGGGGATTGGGGACACCGATAAACTCATCTTT | CALGNPYWGIGDTDKLIF
TRDJ1 | 22 | medium-sized | . | TRDV1 | TGTGCTCTTGGGGACTTCCCCCCCTACTTCCTTACGTCCACCGCGTACACCGATAAACTCATCTTT | CALGDFPPYFLTSTAYTDKLIF
TRDJ1 | 21 | medium-sized | TRDD3 | TRDV1 | TGTGCTCTTGGGGAAGGAACTTTATCCGTACTGGGGGATAGGGGCACCGATAAACTCATCTTT | CALGEGTLSVLGDRGTDKLIF
TRDJ1 | 21 | medium-sized | . | TRDV1 | TGTGCTCTTGGGGTTCAAGGGTGGCTCCTACTTCGTACTTCGTACACCGATAAACTCATCTTT | CALGVQGWLLLRTSYTDKLIF
TRDJ1 | 15 | many | TRDD3 | TRDV1 | TGTGCTCTGCTCGCTCATGGGGGATACTTCGGGAAACTCATCTTT | CALLAHGGYFGKLIF
TRDJ1 | 19 | many | TRDD3 | TRDV1 | TGTGCTCTTGGGGAAACCCTGGGGGATGCTTCTCTGTACACCGATAAACTCATCTTT | CALGETLGDASLYTDKLIF
TRDJ3 | 20 | medium-sized | . | TRDV2 | TGTGCCTGTGACACCGTGGGGGGGGCCCAATCGACCTGGGACACCCGACAGATGTTTTTC | CACDTVGGAQSTWDTRQMFF
TRDJ1 | 15 | many | . | TRDV2 | TGTGCCTGTGACACCGTGGGGTTTCACACCGATAAACTCATCTTT | CACDTVGFHTDKLIF
TRDJ1 | 24 | many | TRDD3 | TRDV1 | TGTGCTCTTGGGGAACTTTGTGCTTCCTCCTACTGGGGGTCATACGGGTGGTACACCGATAAACTCATCTTT | CALGELCASSYWGSYGWYTDKLIF
TRDJ1 | 16 | medium-sized | TRDD3 | TRDV3 | TGTGCCTTGTCGGGGGACTGGGGGACCTCCACCGATAAACTCATCTTT | CALSGDWGTSTDKLIF
TRDJ1 | 18 | many | . | TRDV1 | TGTGCTCTTGGGACGACCTCTTACTGGGTCCCGTACACCGATAAACTCATCTTT | CALGTTSYWVPYTDKLIF
TRDJ1 | 20 | many | . | TRDV1 | TGTGCTCTTGGGGAACTTAAAACTTCCTACGGGGATACGATGGGCGATAAACTCATCTTT | CALGELKTSYGDTMGDKLIF